A single sample is the source of the 22 T cell receptor beta chains below, sequenced in a study of beta chain features in type 1 diabetes. Expressed TCRB transcripts were sequenced because the isolated RNA had all been reverse transcribed beforehand. The repertoire was sequenced with immunoSEQ multiplex PCR; TCRdb's copy has only in-frame clones and lacks some. The sample consists of under 400,000 clones, about 12% of them appearing once. Sequencing input: naive CD4+ T cells from blood. Every receptor here comes from a man younger than 30 in good health.

This clone was detected only a few times. This chain links TRBV13 with TRBJ1-1; D is possibly TRBD1 (5 bases). The V and J ends lost 4 bases and 8 bases respectively, with 8 bases between them. The CDR3 contains 11 residues. From germline, CDR1 is PRHDT and CDR2 FYEKMQ (reference sequence). The CDR3 reads CASSSGGEAFF. CDR3 in DNA: TGTGCCAGCAGCTCCGGGGGGGAAGCTTTCTTT.

This clone has only a few counts. The CDR3 is CASRWAPKETQYF. The CDR3, as DNA: TGTGCCAGCCGATGGGCGCCGAAAGAGACCCAGTACTTC. V gene TRBV6-1 combines with J gene TRBJ2-5; D is unclear. This CDR3 region has 13 residues. Trimming removed 8 bases from V and 3 bases from J, with 13 bases in between. Germline CDR1 and CDR2: MNHNS and SASEGT.

This clone turned up a few times. V gene TRBV10-3 combines with J gene TRBJ2-7; 9 bases fit TRBD1. The CDR3 has 15 residues. CDR1 and CDR2 (germline): ENHRY, SYGVKD. Losses at the gene ends were 4 bases for V and 3 bases for J; bases not matched to a gene: 7. CDR3: CAISAPQGAGYEQYF. The DNA of the CDR3 is TGTGCCATCAGTGCCCCACAGGGGGCTGGCTACGAGCAGTACTTC.

The rearrangement uses TRBV7-2 and TRBJ2-7; 12 nucleotides agree with TRBD2. Trimming at V came to 5 bases and at J to 2 bases, leaving 10 bases not matched to a gene. Germline CDR1 is SGHTA and CDR2 is FQGNSA. CDR3 length: 17 residues. The CDR3 here is CASSHHYSSGGAYEQYF. CDR3 DNA sequence: TGTGCCAGCAGCCATCACTACTCTAGCGGGGGGGCCTACGAGCAGTACTTC.

This clone showed up just a few times. The chain uses TRBV28 and TRBJ2-2; 7 positions match TRBD2. This CDR3 has 15 residues. V lost 1 base to trimming and J lost 5 bases; unmatched junction nucleotides: 4. The V gene's germline CDR1 is MDHEN and CDR2 SYDVKM. CDR3 sequence (DNA): TGTGCCAGCAGTTTATACGGAGCGGGGACCGGGGAGCTGTTTTTT. Its protein is CASSLYGAGTGELFF. The full variable domain, with the rest looked up from reference TRBV28 and TRBJ2-2, is DVKVTQSSRYLVKRTGEKVFLECVQDMDHENMFWYRQDPGLGLRLIYFSYDVKMKEKGDIPEGYSVSREKKERFSLILESASTNQTSMYLCASSLYGAGTGELFFGEGSRLTVL.

This clone was counted only a few times. The chain is built from TRBV7-9 and TRBJ1-1; 10 nucleotides line up with TRBD1. The V segment lost 4 bases and the J segment 7 bases; nucleotides outside the gene matches: 6. This CDR3 spans 14 amino acids. The germline gives CDR1 SEHNR, CDR2 FQNEAQ (reference sequence). CDR3 sequence reads: CASSWGQGIGEAFF. CDR3 coding DNA: TGTGCCAGCAGCTGGGGACAGGGGATCGGTGAAGCTTTCTTT.

This rearrangement joins TRBV7-9 to TRBJ1-5, with D maybe TRBD1 (6 bases). The CDR3 is 15 residues long. V lost 5 bases to trimming and J lost 1 base, with 12 bases between them. Germline CDR1 and CDR2: SEHNR and FQNEAQ (reference sequence). CDR3 DNA sequence: TGTGCCAGCAGCCATACGGGACAAAGCAATCAGCCCCAGCATTTT. It codes for CASSHTGQSNQPQHF.

The genes are TRBV28 and TRBJ2-7, with 7 bases lining up with TRBD1. V dropped 5 bases and J dropped 4; count of bases not matched to a gene: 8. CDR1 is MDHEN, CDR2 SYDVKM, per germline. The CDR3 extends over 14 amino acids. The DNA of the CDR3 is TGTGCCAGCAGTCCGCATCAACAGGGGTACGAGCAGTACTTC. Translating it yields CASSPHQQGYEQYF.

This clone has only a few counts. The chain employs TRBV2 and TRBJ1-1; weak D call: TRBD1 (5 bases). Trimming took 10 bases from V and 4 from J, leaving 19 bases between them. The CDR3 extends over 14 amino acids. CDR1 SNHLY and CDR2 FYNNEI come from the germline V gene. CDR3 loop: CATKWQGISTEAFF. For the CDR3, the DNA is TGTGCCACAAAATGGCAGGGAATTTCCACTGAAGCTTTCTTT.

The chain combines TRBV5-1 with TRBJ2-6, with 8 bases identical to TRBD1. The germline gives CDR1 SGHRS, CDR2 YFSETQ. This CDR3 region has 18 residues. The junction had 7 bases not matched to a gene; V was cut back by 0 bases and J by 2 bases. The CDR3, as DNA: TGCGCCAGCAGCTTGGCTGGACAGGGAATCCCTGGGGCCAACGTCCTGACTTTC. It yields the protein CASSLAGQGIPGANVLTF.

This clone was counted only a few times. This chain uses TRBV28 with TRBJ2-7, with D perhaps matching TRBD1 (5 bases). V was shortened by 4 bases and J by 2 bases, with 18 bases between the two germline ends. The CDR3 has 16 amino acids. Germline CDR1 and CDR2: MDHEN and SYDVKM. The CDR3 DNA follows: TGTGCCAGCAGTTCCCCCGCAGGGCACTCTACCTACGAGCAGTACTTC. Protein: CASSSPAGHSTYEQYF.

This clone has more than one count but fewer than ten. The V call is TRBV14, the J call TRBJ1-2; D is uncertain. CDR1 is SGHDN, CDR2 FVKESK, per germline. V lost 0 bases and J lost 6, with 17 bases in between. The CDR3 is 16 amino acids. The DNA of the CDR3 is TGTGCCAGCAGCCAAGATTCGTTCGGGGATCACGATGGCTACACCTTC. Its protein is CASSQDSFGDHDGYTF.

About this clone itself: The sample has other DNA sequences that encode this CDR3 too. The chain has TRBV5-1 and TRBJ2-5; D is perhaps TRBD1 (5 bases). This CDR3 spans 13 amino acids. Trimming removed 1 base from V and 1 base from J, with 5 bases in between. The V gene's germline CDR1 is SGHRS and CDR2 YFSETQ. In DNA form, the CDR3 reads TGCGCCAGCAGCTTGCAGGGCCAAGAGACCCAGTACTTC. Its protein product is CASSLQGQETQYF.

This clone was found a few times. The chain carries TRBV5-4 and TRBJ2-4, with 7 nucleotides matching TRBD1. The CDR3 totals 14 residues. CDR1 and CDR2 from the germline V gene are SGHNT and YYREEE (reference sequence). V shed 4 bases, J shed 1 base, and the junction held 2 bases outside the gene matches. The CDR3 sequence is CASSPDRAKNIQYF. The CDR3 region has the DNA TGTGCCAGCAGCCCGGACAGGGCCAAAAACATTCAGTACTTC.

The chain is built from TRBV29-1 and TRBJ2-6, with D possibly TRBD1 on 6 matching bases. CDR3 length: 16 amino acids. Trimming pared 8 bases from V and 0 bases from J, leaving 17 bases between. Germline values: CDR1 SQVTM, CDR2 ANQGSEA. The CDR3 DNA reads TGCAGCATAAGTGACAGGCAGAGCTCTGGGGCCAACGTCCTGACTTTC. It yields the protein CSISDRQSSGANVLTF.

This clone showed up just a few times. The chain carries TRBV5-4 and TRBJ2-2, with D perhaps matching TRBD2 (5 bases). Germline CDR1 SGHNT, CDR2 YYREEE (reference sequence). The CDR3 contains 15 residues. V was cut by 7 bases and J by 0 bases, with 13 bases left in between. The CDR3 bases are TGTGCCAGCGAGGCGGGTTCCGCGAACACCGGGGAGCTGTTTTTT. Translated: CASEAGSANTGELFF. Full variable domain (outside the CDR3, taken from reference TRBV5-4 and TRBJ2-2): ETGVTQSPTHLIKTRGQQVTLRCSSQSGHNTVSWYQQALGQGPQFIFQYYREEENGRGNFPPRFSGLQFPNYSSELNVNALELDDSALYLCASEAGSANTGELFFGEGSRLTVL.

This clone was detected a few times. The J gene is TRBJ2-1, the V gene TRBV28; possibly TRBD2 for D (6 bases). V lost 6 bases, J lost 8 bases, and 11 bases lay in between. CDR3 size: 12 residues. The germline V gene encodes CDR1 MDHEN and CDR2 SYDVKM. The CDR3 DNA reads TGTGCCAGCAGGGTAGGGGAGGATGAGCAGTTCTTC. Translating it yields CASRVGEDEQFF.

This clone was counted between two and nine times. The chain is built from TRBV5-4 and TRBJ2-4; 8 bases align to TRBD1. Germline V gene sequence: CDR1 SGHNT, CDR2 YYREEE (reference sequence). This CDR3 comprises 17 residues. V shed 2 bases and J 3 bases; nucleotides not matched to a gene: 10. The CDR3 DNA is TGTGCCAGCAGCTTTTCCGGGGACAGGTTTAACAAAAACATTCAGTACTTC. Its translation: CASSFSGDRFNKNIQYF.

This clone appeared a few times. V is TRBV4-2 and J is TRBJ1-5, with D possibly matching TRBD1 (5 bases). V shed 8 bases and J shed 6 bases, with 17 bases lying between them. The length of the CDR3 is 14 residues. Germline V gives CDR1 LGHNA, CDR2 YNFKEQ. CDR3 bases: TGTGCCAGCGGCACAGTGGGGGGGAGTCAGCCCCAGCATTTT. It encodes CASGTVGGSQPQHF.

This clone was observed a few times. The rearrangement links TRBV30 to TRBJ2-3; D is unclear. Trimming shortened V by 4 bases and J by 5 bases, and 10 bases separated the two germline ends. Germline loops: CDR1 GTSNPN, CDR2 SVGIG (reference sequence). This CDR3 spans 12 amino acids. The CDR3 DNA is TGTGCCTGGACGAGGAAAGGAGATACGCAGTATTTT. The encoded protein is CAWTRKGDTQYF.

V and J are TRBV2 and TRBJ2-5; D is possibly TRBD2 (6 bases). The ends were cut back, 4 bases at V and 4 bases at J, with 10 bases in the middle. Germline V lookup: CDR1 SNHLY, CDR2 FYNNEI. CDR3 size: 13 residues. CDR3 amino acids: CASSVNGGETQYF. CDR3 DNA: TGTGCCAGCAGTGTCAACGGGGGAGAGACCCAGTACTTC.

This chain links TRBV28 with TRBJ2-2, with 8 bases lining up with TRBD1. Germline CDR1 and CDR2: MDHEN and SYDVKM. The CDR3 has 15 residues. Trimming removed 3 bases from V and 7 bases from J; junction bases left unmatched: 7. The CDR3 nucleotides are TGTGCCAGCAGTTTGGGGGACAGGAGGGGCGGGGAGCTGTTTTTT. Translation: CASSLGDRRGGELFF.